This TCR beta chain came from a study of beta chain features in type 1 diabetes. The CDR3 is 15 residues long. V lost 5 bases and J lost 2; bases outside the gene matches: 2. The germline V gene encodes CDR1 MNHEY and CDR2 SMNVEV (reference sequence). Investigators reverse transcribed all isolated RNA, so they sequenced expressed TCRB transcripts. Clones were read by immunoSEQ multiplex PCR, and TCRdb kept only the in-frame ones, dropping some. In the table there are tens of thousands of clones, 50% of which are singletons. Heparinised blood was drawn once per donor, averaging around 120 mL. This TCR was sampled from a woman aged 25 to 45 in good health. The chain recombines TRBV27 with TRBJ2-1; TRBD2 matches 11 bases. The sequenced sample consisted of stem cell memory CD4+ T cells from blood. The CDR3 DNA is TGTGCCAGCAGTAAACTAGCGGGAGCCTACAATGAGCAGTTCTTC. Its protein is CASSKLAGAYNEQFF.